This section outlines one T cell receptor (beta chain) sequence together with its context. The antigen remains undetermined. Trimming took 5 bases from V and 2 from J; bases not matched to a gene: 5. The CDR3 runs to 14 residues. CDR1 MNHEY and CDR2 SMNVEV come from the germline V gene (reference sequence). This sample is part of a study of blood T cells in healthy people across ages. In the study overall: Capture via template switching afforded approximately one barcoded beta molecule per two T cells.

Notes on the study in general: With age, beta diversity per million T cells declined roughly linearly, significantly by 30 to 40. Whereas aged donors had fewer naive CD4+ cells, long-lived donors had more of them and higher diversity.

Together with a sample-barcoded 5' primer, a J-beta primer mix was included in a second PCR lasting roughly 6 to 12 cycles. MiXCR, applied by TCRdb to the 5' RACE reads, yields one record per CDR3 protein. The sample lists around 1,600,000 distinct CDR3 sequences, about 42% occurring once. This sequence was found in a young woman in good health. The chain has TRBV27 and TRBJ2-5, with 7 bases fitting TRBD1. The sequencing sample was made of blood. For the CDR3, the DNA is TGTGCCAGCAGTAAACAGGGGTGGCAAGAGACCCAGTACTTC. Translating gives CASSKQGWQETQYF.